The 30 T cell receptor beta chains given below trace back to one sample, sequenced in a study of PD-1 blockade in classical Hodgkin lymphoma. Each patient's relapse followed autologous stem cell transplantation, and brentuximab vedotin exposure varied. Method: immunoSEQ multiplex PCR; TCRdb's copy keeps in-frame clones and lacks some. The sample carries about 110,000 clones, roughly nine tenths recorded once. This sample comprised peripheral blood mononuclear cells (PBMCs), obtained before the second cycle of nivolumab. The source is a human donor with classical Hodgkin lymphoma.

DNA for the CDR3: TGCGCCAGCAAGAACGGGACAGGGACTGGAAACACCATATATTTT. This translates into CASKNGTGTGNTIYF. The chain carries TRBV5-1 and TRBJ1-3, with 9 bases identical to TRBD1. CDR1 SGHRS and CDR2 YFSETQ come from the germline V gene. CDR3 length: 15 residues. V trimming: 6 bases; J trimming: 2 bases; junction bases outside the gene matches: 6.

This chain connects TRBV4-2 to TRBJ2-1, with TRBD1 as a possible D gene (5 bases). The CDR3 extends over 14 amino acids. V was cut by 2 bases and J by 4 bases, with 9 bases left in between. Per the germline V gene, CDR1 is LGHNA and CDR2 is YNFKEQ. The CDR3 reads CASSQTDKYNEQFF. CDR3 DNA: TGTGCCAGCAGCCAAACGGACAAATACAATGAGCAGTTCTTC.

The CDR3 loop is CATNRAGRNSPLHF. The CDR3 DNA reads TGTGCCACCAACCGGGCCGGACGAAATTCACCCCTCCACTTT. This chain uses TRBV14 with TRBJ1-6; D remains ambiguous. This CDR3 is built from 14 residues. Trimming stripped 10 bases from V and 7 bases from J, with 17 bases between. Germline CDR1 and CDR2: SGHDN and FVKESK.

V and J are TRBV5-4 and TRBJ1-3; D gene unclear. This CDR3 is built from 11 residues. Germline CDR1 is SGHNT and CDR2 is YYREEE (reference sequence). Trimming pared 1 base from V and 6 bases from J, leaving 2 bases between. CDR3 DNA: TGTGCCAGCAGCTTGTTAAACACCATATATTTT. Its translation is CASSLLNTIYF.

The CDR3 region is CAWQLDGDPAYNEQFF. The DNA for the CDR3 is TGTGCCTGGCAGCTTGACGGGGACCCTGCCTACAATGAGCAGTTCTTC. The V call is TRBV30, the J call TRBJ2-1; D may be TRBD1 or TRBD2 (5 bases each). The V and J ends lost 5 bases and 2 bases respectively, with 19 bases between them. This CDR3 is built from 16 residues. The germline gives CDR1 GTSNPN, CDR2 SVGIG (reference sequence). Looking up the rest from reference TRBV30 and TRBJ2-1 gives the full variable domain: SQTIHQWPATLVQPVGSPLSLECTVEGTSNPNLYWYRQAAGRGLQLLFYSVGIGQISSEVPQNLSASRPQDRQFILSSKKLLLSDSGFYLCAWQLDGDPAYNEQFFGPGTRLTVL.

The V call is TRBV27, the J call TRBJ2-7, with TRBD1 matching over 11 bases. Trimming at V came to 3 bases and at J to 2 bases, leaving 6 bases not matched to a gene. Germline CDR1 is MNHEY and CDR2 is SMNVEV (reference sequence). CDR3 size: 16 residues. The CDR3 DNA reads as TGTGCCAGCAGTTTCCGGGGACAGGGGGGACCCTACGAGCAGTACTTC. This sequence encodes CASSFRGQGGPYEQYF.

V usage is TRBV28 and J usage is TRBJ2-2, with D perhaps TRBD2 (6 bases). The CDR3 sequence is 16 residues long. V dropped 3 bases and J dropped 3 bases, with 14 bases sitting between them. Per the germline V gene, CDR1 is MDHEN and CDR2 is SYDVKM. The CDR3 protein is CASSFIPGADTGELFF. CDR3 sequence (DNA): TGTGCCAGCAGTTTCATTCCGGGAGCGGACACCGGGGAGCTGTTTTTT.

The genes are TRBV19 and TRBJ2-3, with 7 bases identical to TRBD2. Germline assignment: CDR1 LNHDA and CDR2 SQIVND (reference sequence). This CDR3 region has 15 residues. V lost 9 bases and J lost 6; bases outside the gene matches: 15. The CDR3 bases are TGTGCCAGCCGAATGGGGGGAGGGCCTGGGGATACGCAGTATTTT. This codes for CASRMGGGPGDTQYF.

This clone has a single count. This chain links TRBV4-3 with TRBJ2-5; D is perhaps TRBD1 (8 bases). The V and J ends lost 5 bases and 1 base respectively, with 11 bases between them. Germline assignment: CDR1 LGHNA and CDR2 YSLEER. The CDR3 is 14 amino acids. The CDR3 sequence: CASSYRGGQETQYF. For the CDR3, the DNA is TGCGCCAGCAGCTACAGGGGGGGCCAAGAGACCCAGTACTTC.

This clone was recorded once. The chain carries TRBV11-2 and TRBJ2-1; a possible D gene is TRBD2 (5 bases). Germline loops: CDR1 SGHAT, CDR2 FQNNGV. The CDR3 is 14 residues long. The V and J ends lost 1 base and 7 bases respectively, with 11 bases between them. CDR3 loop: CASSLGLTINEQFF. CDR3 sequence (DNA): TGTGCCAGCAGCTTAGGACTAACAATAAATGAGCAGTTCTTC.

This clone was seen a handful of times. The chain recombines TRBV9 with TRBJ1-1; tentative D call: TRBD1 (5 bases). Trimming stripped 2 bases from V and 0 bases from J, with 8 bases between. Germline CDR1 reads SGDLS; CDR2 reads YYNGEE. The CDR3 contains 14 residues. The CDR3: CASSVGDLNTEAFF. Here the CDR3 DNA reads TGTGCCAGCAGCGTTGGGGACCTGAACACTGAAGCTTTCTTT.

In the case of this clone: The junction shows a germline mismatch at one end, possibly a read error. The rearrangement joins TRBV28 to TRBJ1-4; no reliable D call. Germline V lookup: CDR1 MDHEN, CDR2 SYDVKM. The CDR3 has 14 amino acids. CDR3 nucleotides: TGTGCCAGCACCCCGGCGGGGTCTCGGCCGATGTTGGTTTTT. It encodes CASTPAGSRPMLVF.

This chain links TRBV30 with TRBJ1-1; D remains unclear. V was shortened by 2 bases and J by 4 bases, with 5 bases between the two germline ends. CDR1 and CDR2 (germline): GTSNPN, SVGIG (reference sequence). The CDR3 is 11 amino acids. The DNA of the CDR3 is TGTGCCTGGAGTCGGACCACTGAAGCTTTCTTT. Its protein is CAWSRTTEAFF.

This chain uses TRBV6-1 with TRBJ2-7; a possible D gene is TRBD2 (7 bases). Germline V lookup: CDR1 MNHNS, CDR2 SASEGT. CDR3 length: 14 amino acids. Trimming removed 8 bases from V and 4 bases from J, with 18 bases in between. CDR3 sequence reads: CASQVGGVGYEQYF. In DNA, the CDR3 is TGTGCCAGCCAAGTAGGGGGGGTCGGGTACGAGCAGTACTTC.

The chain recombines TRBV4-1 with TRBJ1-1; TRBD1 might be the D (5 bases). Germline lookup yields CDR1 MGHRA and CDR2 YSYEKL. The V end lost 3 bases, the J end lost 5 bases, and 13 bases lay between the germline ends. The CDR3 is 14 residues long. CDR3 protein: CASSHLVGETEAFF. CDR3 nucleotides: TGCGCCAGCAGCCACCTTGTGGGGGAGACTGAAGCTTTCTTT.

The V and J genes are TRBV27 and TRBJ2-2, with no clear D. The ends were cut back, 10 bases at V and 6 bases at J, with 18 bases in the middle. The CDR3 runs 14 residues. CDR1 and CDR2 from the germline V gene are MNHEY and SMNVEV (reference sequence). The CDR3 loop reads CAIPPQGEAGELFF. The DNA for the CDR3 is TGTGCCATCCCTCCACAAGGAGAAGCCGGGGAGCTGTTTTTT.

This clone has just a few counts. The chain joins TRBV14 to TRBJ1-6; maybe TRBD1 (5 bases). Germline CDR1 SGHDN, CDR2 FVKESK. The CDR3 consists of 11 residues. This CDR3 is CADNKNSPLHF. CDR3 DNA sequence: TGTGCGGACAACAAAAATTCACCCCTCCACTTT. Complete variable domain (other parts from reference TRBV14 and TRBJ1-6): EAGVTQFPSHSVIEKGQTVTLRCDPISGHDNLYWYRRVMGKEIKFLLHFVKESKQDESGMPNNRFLAERTGGTYSTLKVQPAELEDSGVYFCADNKNSPLHFGNGTRLTVT.

This clone was observed once. This chain links TRBV5-1 with TRBJ2-3; TRBD1 or TRBD2 may be the D gene (6 bases each). This CDR3 contains 14 residues. The germline CDR1 and CDR2 sequences are SGHRS and YFSETQ. V dropped 5 bases and J dropped 3 bases, with 13 bases sitting between them. This CDR3 is CASRVWGATDTQYF. CDR3 DNA sequence: TGCGCCAGCAGAGTTTGGGGGGCTACAGATACGCAGTATTTT.

The chain is built from TRBV7-9 and TRBJ2-5; D not resolved. CDR3 length equals 13 residues. Germline V CDR1 and CDR2: SEHNR, FQNEAQ (reference sequence). V gave up 5 bases and J gave up 5 bases, with 12 bases separating them. The chain's CDR3 is CASSLGGMETQYF. CDR3 nucleotides: TGTGCCAGCAGCCTCGGTGGGATGGAGACCCAGTACTTC. Using reference TRBV7-9 and TRBJ2-5 for the parts outside the CDR3, the full variable domain is DTGVSQNPRHKITKRGQNVTFRCDPISEHNRLYWYRQTLGQGPEFLTYFQNEAQLEKSRLLSDRFSAERPKGSFSTLEIQRTEQGDSAMYLCASSLGGMETQYFGPGTRLLVL.

The rearrangement uses TRBV18 and TRBJ1-1, with D possibly matching TRBD1 (6 bases). The germline V gene has CDR1 KGHSH and CDR2 LQKENI. This CDR3 is 14 amino acids long. Deletions cut 4 bases from V and 6 bases from J, with 15 bases between. The CDR3 DNA reads as TGTGCCAGCTCACGGACGGGGGGGCCCTCTGAAGCTTTCTTT. Amino acid sequence: CASSRTGGPSEAFF.

The chain couples TRBV4-1 to TRBJ1-2; TRBD1 aligns across 8 bases. Losses at the gene ends were 1 base for V and 3 bases for J; bases not matched to a gene: 7. The CDR3 totals 16 residues. Germline V gives CDR1 MGHRA, CDR2 YSYEKL. CDR3 residues: CASSQGAGGLHYGYTF. The CDR3 DNA is TGCGCCAGCAGCCAAGGAGCAGGGGGCTTGCACTATGGCTACACCTTC.

V is TRBV7-9 and J is TRBJ2-3, with 7 positions matching TRBD1. The germline gives CDR1 SEHNR, CDR2 FQNEAQ (reference sequence). J gave up 0 bases and V 5 bases, and 5 bases lay outside the gene matches. This CDR3 comprises 15 residues. DNA of the CDR3: TGTGCCAGCAGCCACGGGGACAGCAGCACAGATACGCAGTATTTT. Translated, it gives CASSHGDSSTDTQYF.

The chain combines TRBV27 with TRBJ2-7, with a possible D match to TRBD2 (5 bases). The V end lost 4 bases, the J end lost 0 bases, and 13 bases lay between the germline ends. Germline loops: CDR1 MNHEY, CDR2 SMNVEV (reference sequence). There are 15 residues in the CDR3. CDR3 bases: TGTGCCAGCAGTTATGCAGCGGTTACCTCCTACGAGCAGTACTTC. Translated, it gives CASSYAAVTSYEQYF.

This clone was recorded once. The rearrangement links TRBV4-2 to TRBJ2-7, with TRBD1 matching 8 bases. CDR1 and CDR2 from the germline V gene are LGHNA and YNFKEQ. The junction had 8 bases not matched to a gene; V was cut back by 1 base and J by 3 bases. The CDR3 runs to 16 residues. The CDR3 DNA reads TGTGCCAGCAGCCAAGTGGGGCAGGGGGCGATCTACGAGCAGTACTTC. Protein sequence: CASSQVGQGAIYEQYF.

The V call is TRBV25-1, the J call TRBJ1-1, with D perhaps matching TRBD1 (5 bases). Germline V lookup: CDR1 MGHDK, CDR2 SYGVNS. The length of the CDR3 is 15 residues. The V and J ends lost 7 bases and 5 bases respectively, with 20 bases between them. The CDR3 here is CASIAHGGKGTEAFF. The CDR3 nucleotides are TGTGCCAGCATAGCTCATGGGGGGAAGGGAACTGAAGCTTTCTTT.

The chain links TRBV7-6 to TRBJ1-3; D perhaps matches TRBD1 (6 bases). Germline V gene lookup returns CDR1 SGHVS and CDR2 FNYEAQ. The CDR3 covers 13 residues. V gave up 10 bases and J gave up 5 bases, with 15 bases separating them. CDR3 DNA: TGTGCCACCGGCGAGGACAGCCGAAACACCATATATTTT. Its translation: CATGEDSRNTIYF.

J is TRBJ1-1 and V is TRBV14; no clear D. The CDR3 is 15 residues long. With 4 bases removed from V and 2 bases from J, the gap between germline ends came to 14 bases. Germline assignment: CDR1 SGHDN and CDR2 FVKESK. For the CDR3, the DNA is TGTGCCAGCAGCCCCCTGCGGGGATTCAACACTGAAGCTTTCTTT. Protein product: CASSPLRGFNTEAFF.

The CDR3 here is CASSQDRVQGAGYEQYF. CDR3 coding DNA: TGCGCCAGCAGCCAAGATCGAGTACAGGGGGCTGGGTACGAGCAGTACTTC. The V gene is TRBV4-3, the J gene TRBJ2-7; 9 bases align to TRBD1. In germline, CDR1 is LGHNA, CDR2 YSLEER. This CDR3 has 17 amino acids. After removal of 0 bases from V and 4 bases from J, the junction contained 10 bases not matched to a gene.

This chain connects TRBV27 to TRBJ2-1, with D hard to call. The CDR3 totals 13 residues. CDR1 and CDR2 from the germline V gene are MNHEY and SMNVEV (reference sequence). V was pared by 2 bases and J by 3 bases, with 5 bases between. In DNA form, the CDR3 reads TGTGCCAGCAGTTTAGATTACTACAATGAGCAGTTCTTC. Its translation: CASSLDYYNEQFF.

This clone is medium-sized. The chain couples TRBV6-1 to TRBJ1-1; TRBD1 might be the D (6 bases). With 2 bases removed from V and 6 bases from J, the gap between germline ends came to 13 bases. There are 14 residues in the CDR3. Germline-derived CDR1 and CDR2 are MNHNS and SASEGT. The CDR3: CASSESAYRAEAFF. The DNA for the CDR3 is TGTGCCAGCAGTGAAAGCGCCTACAGGGCTGAAGCTTTCTTT.